These T cell receptor beta chains were read from a single sample in a study of cytomegalovirus exposure and HLA in healthy donors. Produced via immunoSEQ multiplex PCR; TCRdb's table is partial and in-frame only. This sample yields around 200,000 clones, of which about four fifths are seen a single time; 10% belongs to the top ten. What was sequenced was PBMCs. The receptors were gathered from a woman aged 50 to 65 in good health and CMV-seropositive. The CDR3 runs from the conserved cysteine through the conserved F or W. The D gene is left open where the match is weak. Clone size is given for some rows only: seen once, a few or many times, or a class if the clone is expanded.

clone_size: -; d_call: TRBD1; v_call: TRBV19; j_call: TRBJ2-6; cdr3_nt: TGTGCCAGTAGTAATGGGGGACAGGAGGCTGGGGCCAACGTCCTGACTTTC; cdr3_aa: CASSNGGQEAGANVLTF
clone_size: -; d_call: TRBD1; v_call: TRBV19; j_call: TRBJ2-7; cdr3_nt: TGTGCCAGTAGTACAGAAGATTCCGGGACAGGATACGAGCAGTACTTC; cdr3_aa: CASSTEDSGTGYEQYF
clone_size: -; d_call: -; v_call: TRBV7-2; j_call: TRBJ1-6; cdr3_nt: TGTGCCAGCAGCCCCTGGGGAGGTTTTTCGGGCTCACCCCTCCACTTT; cdr3_aa: CASSPWGGFSGSPLHF
clone_size: once; d_call: -; v_call: TRBV25-1; j_call: TRBJ1-2; cdr3_nt: TGTGCCAGAGACGCGGGACTAAACTATGGCTACACCTTC; cdr3_aa: CARDAGLNYGYTF
clone_size: -; d_call: -; v_call: TRBV28; j_call: TRBJ1-5; cdr3_nt: TGTGCCAGCAGTTTATGGGCGGCTCAGCCCCAGCATTTT; cdr3_aa: CASSLWAAQPQHF
clone_size: -; d_call: TRBD1; v_call: TRBV28; j_call: TRBJ2-7; cdr3_nt: TGTGCCAGCAGTTTTTCCCCCGGACAGGCCTACGAGCAGTACTTC; cdr3_aa: CASSFSPGQAYEQYF
clone_size: -; d_call: -; v_call: TRBV4-2; j_call: TRBJ1-6; cdr3_nt: TGTGCCAGCAGCCAAGACTACCCGGGGGGCGGCTCACCCCTCCACTTT; cdr3_aa: CASSQDYPGGGSPLHF
clone_size: few; d_call: -; v_call: TRBV5-6; j_call: TRBJ2-1; cdr3_nt: TGTGCCAGCAGCTTTCGTACAGAGCAGTTCTTC; cdr3_aa: CASSFRTEQFF
clone_size: few; d_call: -; v_call: TRBV5-6; j_call: TRBJ1-1; cdr3_nt: TGTGCCAGCAGCTTTCAGGCGAACACTGAAGCTTTCTTT; cdr3_aa: CASSFQANTEAFF
clone_size: -; d_call: -; v_call: TRBV18; j_call: TRBJ1-3; cdr3_nt: TGTGCCAGCTCACCTCCGACAACCTTCTCTGGAAACACCATATATTTT; cdr3_aa: CASSPPTTFSGNTIYF
clone_size: -; d_call: -; v_call: TRBV28; j_call: TRBJ1-2; cdr3_nt: TGTGCCAGCAGTTCCTGGACAGTGCCTCGAGGGAACTATGGCTACACCTTC; cdr3_aa: CASSSWTVPRGNYGYTF
clone_size: -; d_call: -; v_call: TRBV21-1; j_call: TRBJ1-1; cdr3_nt: TGTGCCAGCAGCAGAGAGGCTGACAGACTTTTCTTT; cdr3_aa: CASSREADRLFF
clone_size: -; d_call: -; v_call: TRBV15; j_call: TRBJ1-2; cdr3_nt: TGTGCCACCAGCAGATACTCCCAGGATTATGGCTACACCTTC; cdr3_aa: CATSRYSQDYGYTF
clone_size: -; d_call: TRBD1; v_call: TRBV5-1; j_call: TRBJ1-1; cdr3_nt: TGCGCCAGCAGCCCCGATCCGGGACAGACCCTCTCGACTGAAGCTTTCTTT; cdr3_aa: CASSPDPGQTLSTEAFF
clone_size: -; d_call: -; v_call: TRBV7-8; j_call: TRBJ2-4; cdr3_nt: TGTGCCAGCAGCCAGGGCAGGGCTCAAAACATTCAGTACTTC; cdr3_aa: CASSQGRAQNIQYF
clone_size: -; d_call: TRBD1; v_call: TRBV7-2; j_call: TRBJ2-5; cdr3_nt: TGTGCCAGCAGCTCCGGGACAGGGTCCCGAGAGACCCAGTACTTC; cdr3_aa: CASSSGTGSRETQYF
clone_size: once; d_call: -; v_call: TRBV5-1; j_call: TRBJ2-1; cdr3_nt: TGCGCCAGCAGCTTGGGGGGGGGCCTGACCAATGAGCAGTTCTTC; cdr3_aa: CASSLGGGLTNEQFF
clone_size: -; d_call: TRBD1; v_call: TRBV5-5; j_call: TRBJ1-6; cdr3_nt: TGTGCCAGCAGCTTGACAGGGGTCGGCTCACCCCTCCACTTT; cdr3_aa: CASSLTGVGSPLHF
clone_size: -; d_call: -; v_call: TRBV13; j_call: TRBJ2-7; cdr3_nt: TGTGCCAGCAGCCTCGCGTCCGGGGAAGCCTACGAGCAGTACTTC; cdr3_aa: CASSLASGEAYEQYF
clone_size: once; d_call: TRBD2; v_call: TRBV27; j_call: TRBJ2-3; cdr3_nt: TGTGCCAGCAGGCCCTCCGGGGGGGATACGCAGTATTTT; cdr3_aa: CASRPSGGDTQYF
clone_size: -; d_call: TRBD1; v_call: TRBV10-3; j_call: TRBJ1-5; cdr3_nt: TGTGCCATCAGTGAGTTTGGGACAGGTGTTAGCAATCAGCCCCAGCATTTT; cdr3_aa: CAISEFGTGVSNQPQHF
clone_size: -; d_call: TRBD2; v_call: TRBV6-1; j_call: TRBJ2-3; cdr3_nt: TGTGCCAGCAGACCAATAGCGGGGGGGCGCGATACGCAGTATTTT; cdr3_aa: CASRPIAGGRDTQYF
clone_size: -; d_call: TRBD1; v_call: TRBV6-1; j_call: TRBJ2-2; cdr3_nt: TGTGCCAGCAGGGGGACAGTGAACACCGGGGAGCTGTTTTTT; cdr3_aa: CASRGTVNTGELFF
clone_size: -; d_call: TRBD1; v_call: TRBV5-4; j_call: TRBJ1-1; cdr3_nt: TGTGCCAGCAGCTTTATTGACAGGGGTACTGAAGCTTTCTTT; cdr3_aa: CASSFIDRGTEAFF
clone_size: -; d_call: TRBD1; v_call: TRBV4-3; j_call: TRBJ2-2; cdr3_nt: TGCGCCAGCAGCCACAGAATCGGCGGGACAGGGGGGACCGGGGAGCTGTTTTTT; cdr3_aa: CASSHRIGGTGGTGELFF
clone_size: -; d_call: -; v_call: TRBV7-2; j_call: TRBJ2-1; cdr3_nt: TGTGCCAGCAGCTTGGGAGCGCGCACGAGCTCCTACAATGAGCAGTTCTTC; cdr3_aa: CASSLGARTSSYNEQFF
clone_size: -; d_call: -; v_call: TRBV15; j_call: TRBJ1-5; cdr3_nt: TGTGCCACCAGCAGTCGGACAGGCAATCAGCCCCAGCATTTT; cdr3_aa: CATSSRTGNQPQHF
clone_size: -; d_call: -; v_call: TRBV6-1; j_call: TRBJ1-5; cdr3_nt: TGTGCCAGCAATCCCTTACGGGATAGCAATCAGCCCCAGCATTTT; cdr3_aa: CASNPLRDSNQPQHF
clone_size: -; d_call: TRBD1; v_call: TRBV6-5; j_call: TRBJ2-1; cdr3_nt: TGTGCCAGCAGCGCCAGGGGGCTTAATGGTAATGAGCAGTTCTTC; cdr3_aa: CASSARGLNGNEQFF
clone_size: -; d_call: TRBD1; v_call: TRBV11-3; j_call: TRBJ2-5; cdr3_nt: TGTGCCAGCAGCTTAACAGGGGAAGAGACCCAGTACTTC; cdr3_aa: CASSLTGEETQYF
clone_size: few; d_call: -; v_call: TRBV4-3; j_call: TRBJ1-5; cdr3_nt: TGCGCCAGCAGCCAAGAGCTCAGCCTGGGACTGTCAGCCCAGCATTTT; cdr3_aa: CASSQELSLGLSAQHF